These 30 T cell receptor beta chains originate from one sample sequenced in a study of shared clonotypes between healthy human individuals. The data were produced by immunoSEQ multiplex PCR, yet TCRdb's version contains in-frame clones alone and is incomplete. This table holds approximately 700,000 clones, around 73% found once. The sequencing input was memory CD4+ T cells sorted from blood. Subset noted: CD45RA-negative fraction. Receptors were obtained from a woman in her 30s in good health.

This clone came up a few times. V usage is TRBV11-1 and J usage is TRBJ1-1; possible D gene TRBD1, 6 bases. This CDR3 spans 13 amino acids. Germline assignment: CDR1 SGHAT and CDR2 FQDESV (reference sequence). Trimming took 5 bases from V and 6 from J, leaving 13 bases between them. As DNA, the CDR3 is TGTGCCAGCAGCACAAATGGGGGCTCTGAAGCTTTCTTT. Translation: CASSTNGGSEAFF.

The chain joins TRBV6-1 to TRBJ2-7, with TRBD2 matching 7 bases. Germline CDR1 MNHNS, CDR2 SASEGT. V was clipped by 6 bases and J by 0 bases; unmatched bases: 5. The CDR3 consists of 14 residues. This chain's CDR3 is CASRKTSASYEQYF. CDR3 in DNA: TGTGCCAGCAGAAAAACTAGCGCCTCCTACGAGCAGTACTTC.

This chain uses TRBV28 with TRBJ2-5, with D uncertain. The DNA end lines up better with TRBJ2-7; the J call may be wrong. Germline CDR1 MDHEN, CDR2 SYDVKM. CDR3 length: 11 amino acids. CDR3 in DNA: TGTGCCAGCACCAGAGTGGACGAGCAGTACTTC. It codes for CASTRVDEQYF.

V is TRBV11-3 and J is TRBJ2-7; D uncertain. The CDR3 is made up of 13 amino acids. V shed 1 base and J shed 4 bases, with 8 bases lying between them. Germline CDR1 reads SGHNT; CDR2 reads YENEEA. The CDR3 DNA follows: TGTGCCAGCAGCTTAGGAGGTCAATACGAGCAGTACTTC. Translated: CASSLGGQYEQYF.

The sample holds many counts of this clone. The chain combines TRBV18 with TRBJ2-2; D possibly corresponds to TRBD1 (5 bases). Between the trimmed V and J ends, which lost 1 base and 3 bases, there was a span of 12 bases. CDR3 length: 16 residues. In germline, CDR1 is KGHSH, CDR2 LQKENI. The CDR3 DNA is TGTGCCAGCTCACCACAATCCCAGGGCTACACCGGGGAGCTGTTTTTT. It specifies CASSPQSQGYTGELFF.

CDR3 region: CASSLAPGRETQYF. The CDR3 coding sequence is TGTGCCAGCAGCTTAGCCCCGGGGCGGGAGACCCAGTACTTC. This chain joins TRBV11-2 and TRBJ2-5; D may correspond to TRBD1 or TRBD2 (5 bases each). Germline lookup yields CDR1 SGHAT and CDR2 FQNNGV. This CDR3 is 14 amino acids long. V lost 1 base and J lost 5, with 11 bases in between.

This clone was observed many times. The sample carries other DNA sequences with the same CDR3. This CDR3 is CASSIQGDTEAFF. CDR3 sequence (DNA): TGTGCCAGCAGCATACAGGGGGATACTGAAGCTTTCTTT. J is TRBJ1-1 and V is TRBV7-9; 8 bases fit TRBD1. The CDR3 is 13 residues long. The ends lost 5 bases at V and 5 bases at J; junction bases unmatched: 4. The germline gives CDR1 SEHNR, CDR2 FQNEAQ (reference sequence).

V is TRBV5-6 and J is TRBJ2-7; 7 positions agree with TRBD1. Germline CDR1 SGHDT, CDR2 YYEEEE. J gave up 4 bases and V 0 bases, and 13 bases lay outside the gene matches. The CDR3 sequence is 17 residues long. CDR3 residues: CASSLVYGQGELYEQYF. In nucleotides, the CDR3 is TGTGCCAGCAGCTTGGTATATGGTCAGGGGGAGTTATACGAGCAGTACTTC.

This clone turned up a few times. This sequence joins TRBV6-5 and TRBJ1-5; a possible D gene is TRBD1 (5 bases). There are 16 residues in the CDR3. V was pared by 2 bases and J by 4 bases, with 15 bases between. The germline V gene encodes CDR1 MNHEY and CDR2 SVGAGI. CDR3 bases: TGTGCCAGCAGTTACGATGGGGGATTGAGGAATCAGCCCCAGCATTTT. This codes for CASSYDGGLRNQPQHF.

This clone is deemed medium-sized (0.01 to 0.1%). Distinct nucleotide sequences in the sample also encode this CDR3. The rearrangement links TRBV6-5 to TRBJ2-2; the D gene is possibly TRBD1 (5 bases). The CDR3 extends over 15 amino acids. Trimming removed 2 bases at V and 5 bases at J, with 12 bases between. Germline V gives CDR1 MNHEY, CDR2 SVGAGI. CDR3 residues: CASSYVGRGTGELFF. The CDR3 DNA reads as TGTGCCAGCAGTTACGTAGGAAGGGGAACCGGGGAGCTGTTTTTT.

In its sample, this clone was seen many times. The same CDR3 is also encoded by other DNA sequences in this sample. The chain is built from TRBV7-9 and TRBJ1-5; D is unclear. Deletions cut 2 bases from V and 0 bases from J, with 8 bases between. CDR1 and CDR2 (germline): SEHNR, FQNEAQ (reference sequence). This CDR3 spans 15 amino acids. This CDR3 is CASSLYGNSNQPQHF. For the CDR3, the DNA is TGTGCCAGCAGCTTATATGGTAATAGCAATCAGCCCCAGCATTTT.

The V gene is TRBV28, the J gene TRBJ2-7, with 10 bases matching TRBD2. CDR3 length equals 17 residues. Germline V gene sequence: CDR1 MDHEN, CDR2 SYDVKM. V lost 2 bases, J lost 0 bases, and 7 bases stayed unmatched. This chain's CDR3 is CASSLPAGGPTSYEQYF. The CDR3 region has the DNA TGTGCCAGCAGTTTACCAGCGGGAGGGCCGACCTCCTACGAGCAGTACTTC.

The V gene is TRBV19, the J gene TRBJ2-7, with a weak D call TRBD1 (5 bases). Germline values: CDR1 LNHDA, CDR2 SQIVND (reference sequence). V dropped 3 bases and J dropped 4 bases, with 16 bases sitting between them. The CDR3 is made up of 15 amino acids. CDR3 bases: TGTGCCAGTAGTATCGCATCTTCGACAGATTACGAGCAGTACTTC. It is translated as CASSIASSTDYEQYF.

This clone was counted ten times or more. The chain uses TRBV2 and TRBJ2-7; tentatively, D is TRBD2 (5 bases). Germline V gene data show CDR1 as SNHLY and CDR2 as FYNNEI. CDR3 length equals 15 residues. This CDR3 is CPKRDGRRGSYEQYF. CDR3 coding DNA: TGTCCTAAACGAGATGGGAGAAGAGGGTCCTACGAGCAGTACTTC.

This chain uses TRBV7-3 with TRBJ2-7, with 9 bases matching TRBD2. V lost 2 bases, J lost 2 bases, and 4 bases stayed unmatched. CDR1 SGHTA and CDR2 FQGTGA come from the germline V gene. The CDR3 runs 15 residues. The CDR3 is CASSLGSGSPYEQYF. Written as DNA, the CDR3 is TGTGCCAGCAGCTTAGGTAGCGGGAGCCCCTACGAGCAGTACTTC. The whole variable domain, remainder taken from reference TRBV7-3 and TRBJ2-7, is GAGVSQTPSNKVTEKGKYVELRCDPISGHTALYWYRQSLGQGPEFLIYFQGTGAADDSGLPNDRFFAVRPEGSVSTLKIQRTERGDSAVYLCASSLGSGSPYEQYFGPGTRLTVT.

This clone was recorded a few times. The V gene is TRBV4-2, the J gene TRBJ1-2; no clear D. The CDR3 runs 14 residues. Trimming left V 0 bases short and J 2 bases short, with 7 bases between. Germline loops: CDR1 LGHNA, CDR2 YNFKEQ. The CDR3 DNA is TGTGCCAGCAGCCAAGAACTCCCAAACTATGGCTACACCTTC. This codes for CASSQELPNYGYTF.

This clone was observed at least ten times. This chain links TRBV18 with TRBJ1-4, with 8 nucleotides matching TRBD1. Germline loops: CDR1 KGHSH, CDR2 LQKENI. V shed 4 bases, J shed 8 bases, and the junction held 6 bases outside the gene matches. CDR3 length: 14 residues. CDR3: CASSRGQGAEKLFF. The CDR3 nucleotides are TGTGCCAGCTCACGAGGACAGGGTGCCGAAAAACTGTTTTTT.

This clone was recorded only once. The rearrangement links TRBV10-2 to TRBJ2-7; 10 positions match TRBD2. The CDR3 runs 18 residues. The junction had 12 bases not matched to a gene; V was cut back by 1 base and J by 3 bases. Germline CDR1 and CDR2: WSHSY and SAAADI. This CDR3 is CASSEFPRTSGEGYEQYF. The CDR3, as DNA: TGCGCCAGCAGTGAGTTCCCCCGGACTAGCGGAGAGGGCTACGAGCAGTACTTC.

This clone was counted between two and nine times. The V and J genes are TRBV2 and TRBJ2-7; D not certain. V gave up 4 bases and J gave up 2 bases, with 9 bases separating them. Germline loops: CDR1 SNHLY, CDR2 FYNNEI. The CDR3 totals 13 residues. CDR3 DNA: TGTGCCAGCAGTGCGGCAGCCACCTACGAGCAGTACTTC. Its translation: CASSAAATYEQYF.

The CDR3 DNA reads TGTGCCAGCAGCTCCGAGCTTTTTTCCTACGAGCAGTACTTC. It specifies CASSSELFSYEQYF. The rearrangement links TRBV11-2 to TRBJ2-7; D not certain. The CDR3 is 14 residues long. V was clipped by 4 bases and J by 1 base, with 11 bases between them. The germline V gene encodes CDR1 SGHAT and CDR2 FQNNGV.

The genes are TRBV9 and TRBJ2-7; perhaps TRBD2 as D (5 bases). CDR3 length: 15 amino acids. In germline, CDR1 is SGDLS, CDR2 YYNGEE. The V end was cut by 4 bases, the J end by 2 bases, with 16 bases between. DNA for the CDR3: TGTGCCAGCAGCCCGGTAGGCGGGCTAACCTACGAGCAGTACTTC. Translation: CASSPVGGLTYEQYF.

V is TRBV27 and J is TRBJ1-2; the match to TRBD1 covers 10 bases. Trimming cost V 1 base and J 10 bases; bases outside gene matches: 6. The CDR3 contains 14 residues. Germline-derived CDR1 and CDR2 are MNHEY and SMNVEV (reference sequence). The CDR3 region is CASSLFGTGANYTF. CDR3 in DNA: TGTGCCAGCAGTTTATTCGGGACAGGGGCAAACTACACCTTC.

This sequence joins TRBV6-6 and TRBJ2-7; the D gene is possibly TRBD2 (6 bases). Trimming pared 7 bases from V and 5 bases from J, leaving 15 bases between. Germline CDR1 is MNHNY and CDR2 is SVGAGI (reference sequence). This CDR3 spans 13 amino acids. CDR3 DNA sequence: TGTGCCAGCAAACCCCCGGCGGGGAACGAGCAGTACTTC. This translates into CASKPPAGNEQYF.

V gene TRBV5-8 combines with J gene TRBJ2-6; 7 bases match TRBD1. The CDR3 is made up of 17 amino acids. Trimming cost V 4 bases and J 0 bases; bases outside gene matches: 7. Per germline, CDR1 SGHTS and CDR2 YDEGEE. The CDR3 bases are TGTGCCAGCAGCCTAGGACAGGCCAGCTCTGGGGCCAACGTCCTGACTTTC. The encoded protein is CASSLGQASSGANVLTF.

V is TRBV28 and J is TRBJ2-7; perhaps TRBD1 as D (5 bases). CDR1 and CDR2 (germline): MDHEN, SYDVKM. This CDR3 contains 15 residues. The V gene lost 3 bases and the J gene lost 5 bases, with 17 bases spanning the gap. The CDR3, as DNA: TGTGCCAGCAGTTTTGTGGGGCCCAAGTTGAACGAGCAGTACTTC. It specifies CASSFVGPKLNEQYF.

This rearrangement joins TRBV10-3 to TRBJ2-5; D could derive from TRBD1 or TRBD2 (5 bases each). The CDR3 covers 13 residues. Trimming shortened V by 7 bases and J by 1 base, and 10 bases separated the two germline ends. Germline V gene data show CDR1 as ENHRY and CDR2 as SYGVKD. CDR3 nucleotides: TGTGCCATCACCAGAGGGGTCCAAGAGACCCAGTACTTC. Its translation is CAITRGVQETQYF.

This chain connects TRBV14 to TRBJ2-1, with 11 bases identical to TRBD2. Unmatched junction bases numbered 8, after V lost 4 bases and J lost 6 bases. CDR1 is SGHDN, CDR2 FVKESK, per germline. There are 16 residues in the CDR3. Here the CDR3 reads CASSPKLAGVANEQFF. CDR3 sequence (DNA): TGTGCCAGCAGCCCTAAACTAGCGGGAGTAGCCAATGAGCAGTTCTTC.

This rearrangement joins TRBV9 to TRBJ1-5, with D possibly TRBD1 on 6 matching bases. V gave up 0 bases and J gave up 0 bases, with 19 bases separating them. CDR1 SGDLS and CDR2 YYNGEE come from the germline V gene. The CDR3 is 19 residues long. The CDR3 region is CASSVVDKQGQNSNQPQHF. In DNA, the CDR3 is TGTGCCAGCAGCGTAGTGGACAAACAGGGTCAAAATAGCAATCAGCCCCAGCATTTT.

This chain links TRBV6-1 with TRBJ1-2; 8 positions agree with TRBD1. Unmatched junction bases numbered 0, after V lost 0 bases and J lost 6 bases. CDR1 and CDR2 (germline): MNHNS, SASEGT. The CDR3 totals 13 residues. As DNA, the CDR3 is TGTGCCAGCAGTGAAGCGGACAGGGATGGCTACACCTTC. Translated: CASSEADRDGYTF.

This chain joins TRBV27 and TRBJ1-5, with D possibly matching TRBD1 (5 bases). Deletions cut 6 bases from V and 6 bases from J, with 21 bases between. Germline CDR1 reads MNHEY; CDR2 reads SMNVEV (reference sequence). The CDR3 runs 16 residues. The CDR3 nucleotides are TGTGCCAGCAGCCCGATGGGGGGTGCGGGTCCTCAGCCCCAGCATTTT. It translates to CASSPMGGAGPQPQHF.